The TCR beta chain under discussion was sequenced for a study of PD-L1 blockade in urothelial cancer. On the study more broadly: Samples came from 3 weeks, at the second dose, and 6 weeks into treatment.

The data were produced by immunoSEQ multiplex PCR, yet TCRdb's version contains in-frame clones alone and is incomplete. Among some 100,000 clones listed, more than 70% were seen once. The time point: pretreatment peripheral blood. A total of 1 to 8 samples per patient were collected pretreatment and on-treatment. The CDR3 has 12 residues. Losses at the gene ends were 4 bases for V and 4 bases for J; bases not matched to a gene: 0. CDR1 is SQVTM and CDR2 is ANQGSEA in the germline V gene. Notes on this clone: Its antigen is currently unknown.

Findings of the study overall: Lower than median blood TCR clonality before treatment predicted better survival.

The specimen comprised PBMCs, sampled around atezolizumab (anti-PD-L1) treatment. The V gene is TRBV29-1, the J gene TRBJ1-1; 10 nucleotides align to TRBD1. The receptor's source is an elderly woman with urothelial cancer. The CDR3 sequence: CSVGQGATEAFF. The CDR3 DNA sequence: TGCAGCGTTGGACAGGGGGCCACTGAAGCTTTCTTT.